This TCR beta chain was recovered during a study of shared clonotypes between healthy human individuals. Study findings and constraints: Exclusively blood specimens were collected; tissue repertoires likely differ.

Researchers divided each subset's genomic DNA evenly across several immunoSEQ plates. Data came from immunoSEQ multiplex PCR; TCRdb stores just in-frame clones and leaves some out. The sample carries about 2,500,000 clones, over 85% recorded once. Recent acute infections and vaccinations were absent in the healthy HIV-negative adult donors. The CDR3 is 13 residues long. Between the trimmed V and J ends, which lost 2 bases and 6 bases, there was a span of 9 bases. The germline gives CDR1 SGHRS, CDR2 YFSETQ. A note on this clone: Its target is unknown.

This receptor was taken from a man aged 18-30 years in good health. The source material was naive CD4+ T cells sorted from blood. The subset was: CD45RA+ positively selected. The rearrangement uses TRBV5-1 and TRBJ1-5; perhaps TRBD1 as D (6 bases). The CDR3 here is CASSLQGFQPQHF. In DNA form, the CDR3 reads TGCGCCAGCAGCTTACAGGGATTTCAGCCCCAGCATTTT.